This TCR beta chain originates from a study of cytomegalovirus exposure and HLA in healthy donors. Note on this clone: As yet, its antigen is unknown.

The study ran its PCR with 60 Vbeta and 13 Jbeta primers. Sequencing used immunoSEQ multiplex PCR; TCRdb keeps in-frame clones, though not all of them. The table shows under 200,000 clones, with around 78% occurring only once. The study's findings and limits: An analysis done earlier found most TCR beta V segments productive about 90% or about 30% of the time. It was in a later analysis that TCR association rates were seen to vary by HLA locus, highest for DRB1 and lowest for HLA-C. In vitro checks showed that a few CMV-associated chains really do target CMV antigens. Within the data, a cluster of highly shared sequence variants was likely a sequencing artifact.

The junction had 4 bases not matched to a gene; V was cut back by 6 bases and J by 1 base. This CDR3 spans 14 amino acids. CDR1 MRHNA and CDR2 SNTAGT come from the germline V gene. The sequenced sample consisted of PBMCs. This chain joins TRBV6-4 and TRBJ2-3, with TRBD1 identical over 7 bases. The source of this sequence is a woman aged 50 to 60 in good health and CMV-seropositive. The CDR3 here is CASSLDRGTDTQYF. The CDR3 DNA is TGTGCCAGCAGCCTCGACAGGGGCACAGATACGCAGTATTTT.